Shown below are 7 T cell receptor beta chains from a single sample sequenced in a study of response to subunit inactivated influenza vaccine. TCRdb analysed the RT-PCR reads with MiXCR anew, one entry per CDR3 protein. The table includes 530,000 or so distinct CDR3 sequences, around 25% detected once. The specimen comprised CD4+ T cells sorted from PBMCs, sampled less than 6 days after vaccination. These receptors all come from a man in his fifties or sixties who received an inactivated influenza vaccine.

V gene TRBV28 combines with J gene TRBJ1-1, with a weak D call TRBD1 (6 bases). Germline V gene lookup returns CDR1 MDHEN and CDR2 SYDVKM. V was cut by 4 bases and J by 10 bases, with 22 bases left in between. The CDR3 sequence is 15 residues long. The CDR3 DNA follows: TGTGCCAGCAGTTATGGGGGGGTACAGGGTTCTGCAGCTTTCTTT. Residues: CASSYGGVQGSAAFF. Full variable domain (remainder filled in from reference TRBV28 and TRBJ1-1): DVKVTQSSRYLVKRTGEKVFLECVQDMDHENMFWYRQDPGLGLRLIYFSYDVKMKEKGDIPEGYSVSREKKERFSLILESASTNQTSMYLCASSYGGVQGSAAFFGQGTRLTVV.

In its sample, this clonotype was seen a few times. This chain joins TRBV12-3 or TRBV12-4 and TRBJ2-1; maybe TRBD2 (5 bases). V was shortened by 6 bases and J by 10 bases, with 10 bases between the two germline ends. The CDR3 totals 11 residues. The CDR3 reads CASRRGREQFF. CDR3 nucleotide sequence: TGTGCCAGCAGGAGAGGGAGAGAGCAGTTCTTC.

V usage is TRBV29-1 and J usage is TRBJ2-2, with D uncertain. Between the trimmed V and J ends, which lost 7 bases and 1 base, there was a span of 10 bases. The germline V gene encodes CDR1 SQVTM and CDR2 ANQGSEA. The CDR3 has 13 amino acids. CDR3 nucleotides: TGCAGCGCCGCGCTCCAGAACACCGGGGAGCTGTTTTTT. This gives the protein CSAALQNTGELFF.

This clonotype has only a few counts. This sequence joins TRBV29-1 and TRBJ2-3; 9 nucleotides align to TRBD1. Germline trimming cut 7 bases from V and 6 bases from J; bases unmatched to any gene: 8. Germline CDR1 is SQVTM and CDR2 is ANQGSEA. This CDR3 comprises 13 residues. In DNA, the CDR3 is TGCAGCGCCGGGACAGGGTTTATGGATACGCAGTATTTT. Translating it yields CSAGTGFMDTQYF.

This clonotype was picked up a small number of times. In DNA, the CDR3 is TGCAGTGCTAGAGATCCCGGTGAGGCGAGCTCCTACAATGAGCAGTTCTTC. This codes for CSARDPGEASSYNEQFF. The chain is built from TRBV20-1 and TRBJ2-1, with D hard to call. CDR1 is DFQATT and CDR2 is SNEGSKA in the germline V gene (reference sequence). Trimming left V 0 bases short and J 0 bases short, with 15 bases between. The CDR3 has 17 residues.

This rearrangement joins TRBV18 to TRBJ2-5, with D possibly TRBD1 on 5 matching bases. Germline V CDR1 and CDR2: KGHSH, LQKENI. The V end was cut by 2 bases, the J end by 4 bases, with 11 bases between. The CDR3 is 14 amino acids. The CDR3 DNA reads TGTGCCAGCTCACCAGGGGCATTGGGAGAGACCCAGTACTTC. Translation: CASSPGALGETQYF.

The chain is built from TRBV4-3 and TRBJ2-1; D might be TRBD1 (7 bases). The CDR3 consists of 18 residues. From germline, CDR1 is LGHNA and CDR2 YSLEER. Trimming removed 6 bases at V and 1 base at J, with 22 bases between. The CDR3 DNA is TGCGCCAGCAGTTCTTCCCAGGGGGGAAGGGGGTCCTACAATGAGCAGTTCTTC. Its translation: CASSSSQGGRGSYNEQFF.